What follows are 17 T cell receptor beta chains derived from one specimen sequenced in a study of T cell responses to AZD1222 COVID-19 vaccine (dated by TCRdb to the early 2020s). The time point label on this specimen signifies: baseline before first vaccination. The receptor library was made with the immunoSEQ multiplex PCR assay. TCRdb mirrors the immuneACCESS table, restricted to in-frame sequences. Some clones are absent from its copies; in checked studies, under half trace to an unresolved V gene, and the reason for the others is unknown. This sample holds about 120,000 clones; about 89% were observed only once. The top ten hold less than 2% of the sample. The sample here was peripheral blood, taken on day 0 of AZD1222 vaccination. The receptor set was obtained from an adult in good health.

The CDR3 region has the DNA TGTGCCAGTTCCCAAACGGGGGGGTCTTCCTACGAGCAGTACTTC. Encoded protein: CASSQTGGSSYEQYF. The V gene is TRBV28, the J gene TRBJ2-7, with 8 bases identical to TRBD2. CDR3 length: 15 amino acids. Germline assignment: CDR1 MDHEN and CDR2 SYDVKM. The trim removed 9 bases at V and 1 base at J, leaving 11 bases unmatched.

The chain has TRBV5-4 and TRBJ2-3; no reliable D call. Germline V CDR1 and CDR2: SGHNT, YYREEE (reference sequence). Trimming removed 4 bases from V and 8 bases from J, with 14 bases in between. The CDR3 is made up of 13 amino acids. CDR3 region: CASSLAGLATQYF. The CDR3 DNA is TGTGCCAGCAGCCTGGCTGGCCTGGCTACGCAGTATTTT.

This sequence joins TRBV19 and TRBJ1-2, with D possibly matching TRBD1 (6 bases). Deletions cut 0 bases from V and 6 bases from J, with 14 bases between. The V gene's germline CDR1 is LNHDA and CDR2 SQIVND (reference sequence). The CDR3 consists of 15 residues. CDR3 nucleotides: TGTGCCAGTAGTATAGACAGTACAGGGCTAAATGGCTACACCTTC. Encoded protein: CASSIDSTGLNGYTF.

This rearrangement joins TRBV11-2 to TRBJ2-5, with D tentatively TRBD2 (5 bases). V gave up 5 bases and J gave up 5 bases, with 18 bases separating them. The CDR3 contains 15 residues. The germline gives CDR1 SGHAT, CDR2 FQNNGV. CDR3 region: CASSEPYRTGETQYF. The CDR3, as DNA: TGTGCCAGCAGCGAACCGTACCGGACTGGGGAGACCCAGTACTTC.

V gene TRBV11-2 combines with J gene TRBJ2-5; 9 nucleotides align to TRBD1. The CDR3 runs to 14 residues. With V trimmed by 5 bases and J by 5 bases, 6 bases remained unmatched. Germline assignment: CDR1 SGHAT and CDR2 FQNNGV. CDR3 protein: CASSEQGAGETQYF. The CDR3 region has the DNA TGTGCCAGCAGCGAACAGGGGGCTGGGGAGACCCAGTACTTC.

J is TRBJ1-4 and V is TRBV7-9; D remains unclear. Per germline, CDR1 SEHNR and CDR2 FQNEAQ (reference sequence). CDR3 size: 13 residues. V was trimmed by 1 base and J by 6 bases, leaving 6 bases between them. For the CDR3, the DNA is TGTGCCAGCAGCTTAGTGGAGGATGAAAAACTGTTTTTT. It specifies CASSLVEDEKLFF.

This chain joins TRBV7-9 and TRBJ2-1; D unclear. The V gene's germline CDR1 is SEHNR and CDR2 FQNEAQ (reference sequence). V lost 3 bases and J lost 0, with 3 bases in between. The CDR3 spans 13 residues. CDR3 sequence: CASSFSSYNEQFF. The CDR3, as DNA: TGTGCCAGCAGCTTCAGCTCCTACAATGAGCAGTTCTTC.

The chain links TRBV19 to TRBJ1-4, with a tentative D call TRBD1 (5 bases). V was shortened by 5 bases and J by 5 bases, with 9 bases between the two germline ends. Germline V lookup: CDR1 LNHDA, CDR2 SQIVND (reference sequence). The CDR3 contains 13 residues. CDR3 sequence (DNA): TGTGCCAGTAGTCGGGGGGACAATGAAAAACTGTTTTTT. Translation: CASSRGDNEKLFF.

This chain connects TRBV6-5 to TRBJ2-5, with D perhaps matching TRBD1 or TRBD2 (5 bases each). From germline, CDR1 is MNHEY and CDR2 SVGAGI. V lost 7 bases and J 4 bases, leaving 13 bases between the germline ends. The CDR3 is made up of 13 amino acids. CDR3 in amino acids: CASNSNGGETQYF. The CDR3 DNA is TGTGCCAGCAACTCCAATGGGGGAGAGACCCAGTACTTC.

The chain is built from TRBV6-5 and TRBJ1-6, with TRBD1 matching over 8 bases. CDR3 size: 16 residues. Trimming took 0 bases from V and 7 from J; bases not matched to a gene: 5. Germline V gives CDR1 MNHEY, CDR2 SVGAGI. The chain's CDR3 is CASSYSGDRLNSPLHF. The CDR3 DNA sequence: TGTGCCAGCAGTTACTCGGGGGACAGGCTAAATTCACCCCTCCACTTT.

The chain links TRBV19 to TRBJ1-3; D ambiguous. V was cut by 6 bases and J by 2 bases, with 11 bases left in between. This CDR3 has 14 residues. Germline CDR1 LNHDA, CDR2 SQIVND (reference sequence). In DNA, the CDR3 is TGTGCCAGTAGGATACGGGGTCCTGGAAACACCATATATTTT. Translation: CASRIRGPGNTIYF.

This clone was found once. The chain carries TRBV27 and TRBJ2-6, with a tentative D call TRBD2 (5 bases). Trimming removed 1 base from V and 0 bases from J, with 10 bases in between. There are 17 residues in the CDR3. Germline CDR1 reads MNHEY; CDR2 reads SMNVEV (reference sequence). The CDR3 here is CASSLYGRVSGANVLTF. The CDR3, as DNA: TGTGCCAGCAGTTTATACGGGCGGGTCTCTGGGGCCAACGTCCTGACTTTC.

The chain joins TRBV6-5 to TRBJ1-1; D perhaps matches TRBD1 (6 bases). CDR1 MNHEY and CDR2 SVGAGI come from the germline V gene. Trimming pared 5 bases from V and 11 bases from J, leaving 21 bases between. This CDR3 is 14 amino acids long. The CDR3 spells CASSPEQGRDLAFF. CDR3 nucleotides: TGTGCCAGCAGTCCCGAACAGGGAAGGGACCTGGCTTTCTTT.

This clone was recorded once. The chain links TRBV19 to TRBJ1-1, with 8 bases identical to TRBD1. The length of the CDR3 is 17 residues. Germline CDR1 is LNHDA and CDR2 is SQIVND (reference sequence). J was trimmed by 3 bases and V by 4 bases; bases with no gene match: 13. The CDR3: CASSRSGQVGWDTEAFF. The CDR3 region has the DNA TGTGCCAGTAGTAGGTCGGGACAGGTGGGATGGGACACTGAAGCTTTCTTT.

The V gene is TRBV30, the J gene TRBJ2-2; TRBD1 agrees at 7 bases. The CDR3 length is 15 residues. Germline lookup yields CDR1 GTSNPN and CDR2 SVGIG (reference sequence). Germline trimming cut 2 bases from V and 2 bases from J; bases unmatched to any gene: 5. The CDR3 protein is CAWSRDRANTGELFF. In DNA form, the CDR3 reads TGTGCCTGGAGTCGCGACAGGGCCAACACCGGGGAGCTGTTTTTT.

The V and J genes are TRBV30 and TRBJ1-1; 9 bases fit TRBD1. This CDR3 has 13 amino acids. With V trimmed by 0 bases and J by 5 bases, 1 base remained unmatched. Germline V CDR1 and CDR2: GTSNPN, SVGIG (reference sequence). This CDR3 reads CAWSVDRGTEAFF. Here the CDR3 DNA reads TGTGCCTGGAGTGTTGACAGGGGGACTGAAGCTTTCTTT. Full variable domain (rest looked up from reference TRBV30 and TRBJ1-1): SQTIHQWPATLVQPVGSPLSLECTVEGTSNPNLYWYRQAAGRGLQLLFYSVGIGQISSEVPQNLSASRPQDRQFILSSKKLLLSDSGFYLCAWSVDRGTEAFFGQGTRLTVV.

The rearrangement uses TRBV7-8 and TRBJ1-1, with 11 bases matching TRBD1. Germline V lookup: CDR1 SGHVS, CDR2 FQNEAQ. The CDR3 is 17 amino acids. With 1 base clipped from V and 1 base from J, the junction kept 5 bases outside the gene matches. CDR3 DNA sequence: TGTGCCAGCAGCTTAGGGGGGACAGGGGGACCGAACACTGAAGCTTTCTTT. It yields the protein CASSLGGTGGPNTEAFF.